The rows below give T cell receptor beta chains drawn from one sample of a study of cytomegalovirus exposure and HLA in healthy donors. Method: immunoSEQ multiplex PCR; TCRdb's copy keeps in-frame clones and lacks some. The sample gives 150,000 to 200,000 clones, about 81% of which show up once; about 1.2% is in the top ten. Input material: PBMCs. The receptors here all came from a woman in her 30s in good health and CMV-seronegative. The CDR3 runs from the conserved cysteine through the conserved F or W. A D gene is named only where the DNA matches it firmly. Only part of the rows carry a size: once, few, many, or a class if the clone is expanded.

>TRBV29-1|TRBJ2-7|TRBD2|-
TGCAGCGTTGGCGGGGGGTCCTACGAGCAGTACTTC
CSVGGGSYEQYF
>TRBV5-4|TRBJ2-3|-|-
TGTGCCAGCAGCCGTCCACGGGATACGCAGTATTTT
CASSRPRDTQYF
>TRBV2|TRBJ1-5|-|once
TGTGCCAGCAGCCGGGGAGGGGGCAATCAGCCCCAGCATTTT
CASSRGGGNQPQHF
>TRBV5-1|TRBJ2-7|-|-
TGCGCCAGCAGCCCCAATGTAGCGGATGCCGCCTACGAGCAGTACTTC
CASSPNVADAAYEQYF
>TRBV27|TRBJ1-2|TRBD1|-
TGTGCCAGCAGTTTAGCCGGGACAGGGTTGAGCTATGGCTACACCTTC
CASSLAGTGLSYGYTF
>TRBV2|TRBJ1-1|TRBD1|-
TGTGCCAGCAGTGAGGGACAGGGGAACACTGAAGCTTTCTTT
CASSEGQGNTEAFF
>TRBV6-1|TRBJ1-4|-|-
TGTGCCAGCAGGGCCCGGGGGGCTAATGAAAAACTGTTTTTT
CASRARGANEKLFF
>TRBV2|TRBJ1-5|TRBD1|-
TGTGCCAGCAGAAACAGGGGCTTGAATCAGCCCCAGCATTTT
CASRNRGLNQPQHF
>TRBV7-2|TRBJ2-7|TRBD2|-
TGTGCCAGCAGCTCAAAACCGGGACTAGCGGGAGTAAGGGAGCAGTACTTC
CASSSKPGLAGVREQYF
>TRBV5-4|TRBJ2-4|TRBD1|-
TGTGCCAGCAGCTTGGAGTGGGACAGGGGGAACATTCAGTACTTC
CASSLEWDRGNIQYF
>TRBV12-5|TRBJ1-1|-|-
TGTGCTAGTGGTTTGGTAGTTTCCGGGGGTAGAACTGAAGCTTTCTTT
CASGLVVSGGRTEAFF
>TRBV7-9|TRBJ1-1|TRBD1|many
TGTGCCAGCAGCATACGAGGGGGCGGCACTGAAGCTTTCTTT
CASSIRGGGTEAFF
>TRBV7-2|TRBJ2-7|TRBD2|-
TGTGCCAGCAGCTTAGGGGGGACTAGCGGGAGGGCCCACGAGCAGTACTTC
CASSLGGTSGRAHEQYF
>TRBV30|TRBJ2-3|-|-
TGTGCCTGGAGTGTAACCGGGAGTGCAACAGATACGCAGTATTTT
CAWSVTGSATDTQYF
>TRBV4-1|TRBJ1-2|-|once
TGCGCCAGCAGCCAAGATCCCCAGGGGAGCTATGGCTACACCTTC
CASSQDPQGSYGYTF
>TRBV5-4|TRBJ1-1|TRBD1|once
TGTGCCAGCAGCTTCCCACAGGGGGCGACTGAAGCTTTCTTT
CASSFPQGATEAFF
>TRBV19|TRBJ2-1|TRBD2|-
TGTGCCAGTAGTATTCTAGCGGGAGGGCCCAATGAGCAGTTCTTC
CASSILAGGPNEQFF
>TRBV11-2|TRBJ1-1|-|-
TGTGCCAGCAGCTTAAACAGGGAAGGCACTGAAGCTTTCTTT
CASSLNREGTEAFF
>TRBV6-6|TRBJ2-7|-|-
TGTGCCAGCAGTTACTCGGACAAAACCTACGAGCAGTACTTC
CASSYSDKTYEQYF
>TRBV18|TRBJ2-7|-|few
TGTGCCAGCTCACCAGAAACGCGATACGAGCAGTACTTC
CASSPETRYEQYF
>TRBV4-1|TRBJ1-1|TRBD1|-
TGCGCCAGCAGCCAGGCGGGACAGCGGAACACTGAAGCTTTCTTT
CASSQAGQRNTEAFF
>TRBV29-1|TRBJ1-2|-|-
TGCAGCGCCGCTGCGGGGAGCTATGGCTACACCTTC
CSAAAGSYGYTF
>TRBV6-1|TRBJ1-1|-|-
TGTGCCAGCAGTGAGACATCGAACACTGAAGCTTTCTTT
CASSETSNTEAFF
>TRBV5-1|TRBJ1-4|TRBD1|-
TGCGCCAGCAGCCGCGGGACAGGGGGTGAAAAACTGTTTTTT
CASSRGTGGEKLFF
>TRBV7-2|TRBJ2-7|TRBD2|-
TGTGCCAGCAGCACTAGCGGCCCCTACGAGCAGTACTTC
CASSTSGPYEQYF
>TRBV29-1|TRBJ1-2|TRBD1|once
TGCAGCGTTGAAGATAGCGGGACAGGGGCTCTTGGCTACACCTTC
CSVEDSGTGALGYTF
>TRBV4-2|TRBJ1-5|TRBD1|few
TGTGCCAGCAGCCAAGAGACAGGGGGGAATCAGCCCCAGCATTTT
CASSQETGGNQPQHF
>TRBV9|TRBJ2-1|TRBD2|-
TGTGCCAGCAGCGCCTGGCGACCAGCGGGGGGGCCTTATAATGAGCAGTTCTTC
CASSAWRPAGGPYNEQFF
>TRBV28|TRBJ1-5|TRBD1|-
TGTGCCAGCTGGGGACAGGGCAAGGGGCCCCAGCATTTT
CASWGQGKGPQHF
>TRBV30|TRBJ1-6|-|few
TGTGCCTGGAGTCGAGATGGCAGGGCTAATTCACCCCTCCACTTT
CAWSRDGRANSPLHF
>TRBV5-4|TRBJ2-2|-|-
TGTGCCAGCAGCTTGGTTGCGGGGGCCACCGGGGAGCTGTTTTTT
CASSLVAGATGELFF
>TRBV6-5|TRBJ2-7|TRBD2|-
TGTGCCAGCACCCCCGGGGCGGGGGGGACCTACGAGCAGTACTTC
CASTPGAGGTYEQYF
>TRBV5-1|TRBJ1-2|-|-
TGCGCCAGCAGCTTGGTAACAGGTGAAGGATATGGCTACACCTTC
CASSLVTGEGYGYTF
>TRBV2|TRBJ1-1|-|-
TGTGCCAGCCGTCCCAGGGGAAATCCTGAAGCTTTCTTT
CASRPRGNPEAFF
>TRBV29-1|TRBJ1-3|TRBD1|-
TGCAGCGTTGCCGACAGGGGGGGAAACACCATATATTTT
CSVADRGGNTIYF
>TRBV29-1|TRBJ1-5|TRBD1|few
TGCAGCGTTGGGGGACAGCTCAATCAGCCCCAGCATTTT
CSVGGQLNQPQHF
>TRBV5-4|TRBJ2-5|-|-
TGTGCCAGCAGCCAGCAGGGGCGAAGGGAGACCCAGTACTTC
CASSQQGRRETQYF
>TRBV30|TRBJ1-2|-|-
TGTGCCTGGAGTCCCGACAGGATGCGTGGCTACACCTTC
CAWSPDRMRGYTF
>TRBV18|TRBJ1-6|TRBD1|-
TGTGCCAGCTCACCAGCCGGGACAGACAATTCACCCCTCCACTTT
CASSPAGTDNSPLHF
>TRBV14|TRBJ1-2|-|-
TGTGCCAGCAGCCTCTCAGGGACTCCCCACTATGGCTACACCTTC
CASSLSGTPHYGYTF
>TRBV19|TRBJ1-5|-|-
TGTGCCAGTAGTAGCCAACAGGGTATTGGCAATCAGCCCCAGCATTTT
CASSSQQGIGNQPQHF
>TRBV19|TRBJ2-5|-|once
TGTGCCACCGCCTGGGGGCGCGGAGAAGAGACCCAGTACTTC
CATAWGRGEETQYF
>TRBV28|TRBJ2-6|-|-
TGTGCCAGCAGTTTACCATCTGGGGCCAACGTCCTGACTTTC
CASSLPSGANVLTF
>TRBV9|TRBJ1-1|-|-
TGTGCCAGCAGCACAGGGTTGGGGCACACTGAAGCTTTCTTT
CASSTGLGHTEAFF
>TRBV5-1|TRBJ2-5|TRBD2|-
TGCGCCAGCAGCCAATCCTCAGCGGGGGGGCTGTTTGAGACCCAGTACTTC
CASSQSSAGGLFETQYF
>TRBV19|TRBJ1-1|TRBD1|-
TGTGCCAGTAGTATTAGACAGGGACTCATGAACACTGAAGCTTTCTTT
CASSIRQGLMNTEAFF